The sequence of this TCR beta chain was determined in a study of T-cell memory formation after mild COVID-19. General study findings and limits: The main location of contracting CD4+ clones was CM and EM, and that of contracting CD8+ clones was EMRA.

On this clonotype itself: What it recognizes is unknown.

There are 15 residues in the CDR3. Trimming shortened V by 3 bases and J by 5 bases, and 17 bases separated the two germline ends. The germline CDR1 and CDR2 sequences are SGHKS and YYEKEE (reference sequence). TCRdb called the 5' RACE reads again in MiXCR, with one record for every CDR3 protein. The sample yields under 350,000 distinct CDR3 sequences, 15% to 20% seen once. The chain links TRBV5-5 to TRBJ1-1, with D possibly matching TRBD1 (5 bases). The TCR comes from a man aged 18 to 30 who had mild COVID-19 (a few samples of this study predate the infection). Cell type and time point are not known. The sample taken for sequencing was PBMCs or a T cell subset sorted from them (not recorded which). CDR3: CASSSNTIGGTEAFF. CDR3 bases: TGTGCCAGCAGCTCGAATACGATTGGGGGGACTGAAGCTTTCTTT.